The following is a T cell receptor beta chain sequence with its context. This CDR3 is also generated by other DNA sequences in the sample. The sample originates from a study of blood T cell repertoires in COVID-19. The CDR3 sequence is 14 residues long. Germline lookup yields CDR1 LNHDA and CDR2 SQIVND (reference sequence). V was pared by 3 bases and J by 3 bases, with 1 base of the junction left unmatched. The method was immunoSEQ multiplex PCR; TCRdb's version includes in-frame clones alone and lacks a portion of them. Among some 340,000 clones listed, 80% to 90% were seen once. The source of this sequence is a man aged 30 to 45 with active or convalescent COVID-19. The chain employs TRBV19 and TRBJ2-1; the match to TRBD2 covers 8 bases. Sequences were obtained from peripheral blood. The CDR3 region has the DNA TGTGCCAGTAGTATGAGCGGGAGCTACAATGAGCAGTTCTTC. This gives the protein CASSMSGSYNEQFF.